This T cell receptor (beta chain) was found in a study of breast tumors, draining lymph nodes, adjacent tissues. Axillary draining lymph nodes of breast cancer patients supplied the node samples. J gave up 3 bases and V 6 bases, and 10 bases lay outside the gene matches. The CDR3 is made up of 16 amino acids. Germline V gene data show CDR1 as MNHNY and CDR2 as SVGAGI (reference sequence). MiXCR was run by TCRdb on the multiplex PCR reads, yielding one entry per CDR3 protein. The sample holds 180,000 or so distinct CDR3 sequences, roughly 31% seen once. This clonotype was counted at least ten times. This clonotype originated in a female donor with breast cancer. Some clones in this sample may be carry-over from other donors' samples. The sample comprised axillary lymph node tissue. V usage is TRBV6-6 and J usage is TRBJ2-3; TRBD2 agrees at 9 bases. In DNA, the CDR3 is TGTGCCAGCAGCCGATTAGCGGGAGTCGTGACAGATACGCAGTATTTT. Translated, it gives CASSRLAGVVTDTQYF.